The 20 T cell receptor beta chains presented below share a single source sample, sequenced in a study of shared clonotypes between healthy human individuals. Produced via immunoSEQ multiplex PCR; TCRdb's table is partial and in-frame only. Among roughly 1 million clones listed, about 75% were seen once. Material for sequencing was memory CD4+ T cells sorted from blood. This sample's subset: CD45RA-negative fraction. These receptors were obtained from a man between 18 and 35 years old in good health.

The chain combines TRBV19 with TRBJ2-7, with 9 bases matching TRBD1. The CDR3 sequence is 14 residues long. Trimming took 10 bases from V and 2 from J; bases not matched to a gene: 9. Per the germline V gene, CDR1 is LNHDA and CDR2 is SQIVND (reference sequence). The CDR3 sequence is CATSPRDRAYEQYF. The CDR3 nucleotides are TGTGCCACCAGTCCCCGGGACAGGGCCTACGAGCAGTACTTC.

V gene TRBV2 combines with J gene TRBJ2-2, with a tentative D call TRBD2 (6 bases). CDR1 and CDR2 (germline): SNHLY, FYNNEI. Trimming took 11 bases from V and 2 from J, leaving 15 bases between them. The CDR3 consists of 14 residues. CDR3 region: CAGSLAGNTGELFF. The CDR3, as DNA: TGTGCCGGCTCACTAGCCGGAAACACCGGGGAGCTGTTTTTT.

V is TRBV9 and J is TRBJ1-6; unclear D gene. V lost 1 base to trimming and J lost 6 bases, with 8 bases between them. Germline loops: CDR1 SGDLS, CDR2 YYNGEE. The CDR3 is made up of 14 amino acids. This CDR3 is CASSVKGSNSPLHF. CDR3 sequence (DNA): TGTGCCAGCAGCGTAAAAGGGAGTAATTCACCCCTCCACTTT. The full variable domain, in which reference TRBV9 and TRBJ1-6 provide the parts outside the CDR3, is DSGVTQTPKHLITATGQRVTLRCSPRSGDLSVYWYQQSLDQGLQFLIQYYNGEERAKGNILERFSAQQFPDLHSELNLSSLELGDSALYFCASSVKGSNSPLHFGNGTRLTVT.

The V gene is TRBV9, the J gene TRBJ2-5, with 10 nucleotides matching TRBD1. The CDR3 covers 16 residues. The germline gives CDR1 SGDLS, CDR2 YYNGEE. V lost 3 bases and J lost 4; bases outside the gene matches: 9. This CDR3 reads CASSGAGTGVGETQYF. CDR3 bases: TGTGCCAGCAGCGGCGCCGGGACAGGGGTAGGAGAGACCCAGTACTTC.

This clone was seen only a few times. The gene calls are TRBV2 and TRBJ2-7; D unresolved. This CDR3 is 13 amino acids long. With 4 bases removed from V and 3 bases from J, the gap between germline ends came to 10 bases. Germline V gene data show CDR1 as SNHLY and CDR2 as FYNNEI. The CDR3 sequence: CASSVQDGYEQYF. The CDR3, as DNA: TGTGCCAGCAGTGTGCAGGACGGCTACGAGCAGTACTTC.

The chain has TRBV10-3 and TRBJ2-3, with D possibly matching TRBD2 (5 bases). Germline-derived CDR1 and CDR2 are ENHRY and SYGVKD. V lost 3 bases and J 5 bases, leaving 12 bases between the germline ends. This CDR3 spans 14 amino acids. CDR3 coding DNA: TGTGCCATCAGTGAATTGGGGAGCCTAGATACGCAGTATTTT. Its protein is CAISELGSLDTQYF.

On this clone: The sample has other DNA sequences that encode this CDR3 too. This chain uses TRBV30 with TRBJ1-5; D is undetermined. V lost 1 base and J lost 5, with 6 bases in between. CDR1 is GTSNPN, CDR2 SVGIG, per germline (reference sequence). The CDR3 runs to 12 residues. CDR3 in DNA: TGTGCCTGGAGTGAGGGTTATCAGCCCCAGCATTTT. Translated, it gives CAWSEGYQPQHF.

The rearrangement joins TRBV5-6 to TRBJ2-2; the D is unclear. The germline V and J ends were trimmed by 2 bases and 4 bases, with 9 bases remaining between them. CDR1 is SGHDT and CDR2 is YYEEEE in the germline V gene. This CDR3 is 14 amino acids long. The CDR3 nucleotides are TGTGCCAGCAGCTTTGGTACTACCACCGGGGAGCTGTTTTTT. Its translation: CASSFGTTTGELFF.

The rearrangement joins TRBV5-1 to TRBJ2-3, with 8 positions matching TRBD1. The V segment lost 0 bases and the J segment 4 bases; nucleotides outside the gene matches: 7. Germline CDR1 is SGHRS and CDR2 is YFSETQ. CDR3 size: 16 residues. The CDR3 sequence is CASSLVAGGIPDTQYF. Written as DNA, the CDR3 is TGCGCCAGCAGCTTGGTCGCAGGGGGCATTCCAGATACGCAGTATTTT.

The chain uses TRBV10-2 and TRBJ2-2, with 12 bases lining up with TRBD2. The trim removed 4 bases at V and 4 bases at J, leaving 10 bases unmatched. CDR3 length equals 18 residues. Germline assignment: CDR1 WSHSY and CDR2 SAAADI. CDR3 DNA sequence: TGCGCCAGCAGTGGATCGACTAGCGGGGGAAAAAGCACCGGGGAGCTGTTTTTT. Translating gives CASSGSTSGGKSTGELFF.

The rearrangement links TRBV5-6 to TRBJ2-7, with D possibly matching TRBD2 (6 bases). In germline, CDR1 is SGHDT, CDR2 YYEEEE. The CDR3 extends over 15 amino acids. V dropped 0 bases and J dropped 0 bases, with 10 bases sitting between them. Here the CDR3 DNA reads TGTGCCAGCAGCTTGGTTGCGGGAAACTCCTACGAGCAGTACTTC. It yields the protein CASSLVAGNSYEQYF.

The rearrangement uses TRBV5-6 and TRBJ1-2, with D possibly being TRBD1 (6 bases). V gave up 3 bases and J gave up 0 bases, with 18 bases separating them. Germline assignment: CDR1 SGHDT and CDR2 YYEEEE. This CDR3 comprises 17 residues. CDR3: CASSSFRTDLANYGYTF. CDR3 nucleotides: TGTGCCAGCAGCTCCTTCAGGACAGATTTAGCTAACTATGGCTACACCTTC.

The chain recombines TRBV28 with TRBJ1-2; D is ambiguous. Per the germline V gene, CDR1 is MDHEN and CDR2 is SYDVKM. The CDR3 runs to 14 residues. The V and J ends lost 10 bases and 7 bases respectively, with 22 bases between them. CDR3 nucleotide sequence: TGTGCCACCAGGCCCCCTTTTACCGTTGGTGGCTACACCTTC. Its protein is CATRPPFTVGGYTF.

The chain uses TRBV6-1 and TRBJ1-1, with D unclear. The CDR3 has 15 residues. Germline-derived CDR1 and CDR2 are MNHNS and SASEGT. Deletions cut 6 bases from V and 5 bases from J, with 19 bases between. CDR3 nucleotide sequence: TGTGCCAGCAGGAGAATGACCGAACCGCAGACTGAAGCTTTCTTT. Translating it yields CASRRMTEPQTEAFF.

This clone was counted between two and nine times. This chain links TRBV2 with TRBJ1-5; the D is unclear. CDR1 is SNHLY and CDR2 is FYNNEI in the germline V gene. V was trimmed by 6 bases and J by 3 bases, leaving 9 bases between them. The CDR3 totals 13 residues. The CDR3 DNA reads TGTGCCAGCAGGAACACCATCAATCAGCCCCAGCATTTT. Encoded protein: CASRNTINQPQHF. Full variable domain (remainder filled in from reference TRBV2 and TRBJ1-5): EPEVTQTPSHQVTQMGQEVILRCVPISNHLYFYWYRQILGQKVEFLVSFYNNEISEKSEIFDDQFSVERPDGSNFTLKIRSTKLEDSAMYFCASRNTINQPQHFGDGTRLSIL.

In this sample, this clone turned up a few times. At the DNA level, this CDR3 is encoded by other sequences in the same sample as well. The chain recombines TRBV2 with TRBJ1-1; D remains unclear. This CDR3 contains 12 residues. In germline, CDR1 is SNHLY, CDR2 FYNNEI. Trimming removed 6 bases from V and 1 base from J, with 6 bases in between. CDR3 DNA: TGTGCCAGCAGACAGCCGAACACTGAAGCTTTCTTT. Translating gives CASRQPNTEAFF.

The CDR3 region is CASSPGQVPNEKLFF. The CDR3, as DNA: TGTGCCAGCTCACCAGGACAGGTCCCTAATGAAAAACTGTTTTTT. The chain has TRBV18 and TRBJ1-4, with 7 bases fitting TRBD1. The J segment lost 3 bases and the V segment lost 2 bases, leaving 3 bases of the junction unmatched. Germline loops: CDR1 KGHSH, CDR2 LQKENI. The CDR3 is 15 amino acids.

V and J are TRBV4-1 and TRBJ2-7; D perhaps matches TRBD1 (6 bases). This CDR3 contains 16 residues. Germline CDR1 and CDR2: MGHRA and YSYEKL. Between the trimmed V and J ends, which lost 5 bases and 3 bases, there was a span of 20 bases. The CDR3 here is CASSFHNREVSYEQYF. CDR3 coding DNA: TGCGCCAGCAGCTTCCACAACAGGGAAGTCAGCTACGAGCAGTACTTC.

This clone was observed a few times. V is TRBV7-2 and J is TRBJ2-1, with 11 bases lining up with TRBD2. The CDR3 consists of 18 residues. Losses at the gene ends were 4 bases for V and 8 bases for J; bases not matched to a gene: 16. The germline gives CDR1 SGHTA, CDR2 FQGNSA. CDR3 in DNA: TGTGCCAGCAGCTCCCGGACTAGCGGGCCTCTCAGGAGGGATGAGCAGTTCTTC. Its protein product is CASSSRTSGPLRRDEQFF. Drawing the rest from reference TRBV7-2 and TRBJ2-1, the complete variable domain is GAGVSQSPSNKVTEKGKDVELRCDPISGHTALYWYRQSLGQGLEFLIYFQGNSAPDKSGLPSDRFSAERTGGSVSTLTIQRTQQEDSAVYLCASSSRTSGPLRRDEQFFGPGTRLTVL.

The V and J genes are TRBV5-1 and TRBJ2-1; TRBD1 agrees at 9 bases. J lost 7 bases, V lost 5 bases, and 10 bases had no gene match. Germline lookup yields CDR1 SGHRS and CDR2 YFSETQ. The CDR3 runs to 15 residues. DNA for the CDR3: TGCGCCAGCAGGCTCGGGACAGGGTCGTTTAATGAGCAGTTCTTC. It codes for CASRLGTGSFNEQFF.